A single sample gave rise to the 29 T cell receptor beta chains below, sequenced in a study of cytomegalovirus exposure and HLA in healthy donors. Repertoires were generated with immunoSEQ multiplex PCR, while TCRdb's copy carries only in-frame clones and drops some. The sample shows 200,000 to 250,000 clones, about nine tenths of them seen only once. The sequenced sample consisted of PBMCs. These receptors were taken from a woman between 18 and 30 years old in good health and CMV-seropositive.

V is TRBV9 and J is TRBJ1-4; D remains unclear. CDR1 is SGDLS, CDR2 YYNGEE, per germline. With 0 bases removed from V and 7 bases from J, the gap between germline ends came to 13 bases. The length of the CDR3 is 15 residues. The CDR3 spells CASSVDPRRGEKLFF. CDR3 DNA: TGTGCCAGCAGCGTAGACCCCCGACGCGGTGAAAAACTGTTTTTT.

This clone was counted a few times. J is TRBJ1-1 and V is TRBV5-4; unclear D gene. CDR1 and CDR2 from the germline V gene are SGHNT and YYREEE (reference sequence). This CDR3 has 12 residues. V was cut by 0 bases and J by 11 bases, with 11 bases left in between. CDR3: CASSLANRRAFF. CDR3 nucleotides: TGTGCCAGCAGCTTGGCGAACAGAAGGGCTTTCTTT.

The chain employs TRBV6-5 and TRBJ2-3, with 11 nucleotides matching TRBD2. CDR1 and CDR2 from the germline V gene are MNHEY and SVGAGI. The length of the CDR3 is 15 residues. Unmatched junction bases numbered 6, after V lost 6 bases and J lost 4 bases. This CDR3 is CASSLAGGNSDTQYF. CDR3 in DNA: TGTGCCAGCAGCCTAGCGGGAGGTAACTCAGATACGCAGTATTTT.

The J gene is TRBJ2-7, the V gene TRBV27, with a possible D match to TRBD2 (7 bases). In germline, CDR1 is MNHEY, CDR2 SMNVEV (reference sequence). Between the trimmed V and J ends, which lost 7 bases and 2 bases, there was a span of 15 bases. This CDR3 has 14 amino acids. This chain's CDR3 is CASNRGEGPYEQYF. The DNA of the CDR3 is TGTGCCAGCAATAGGGGGGAGGGCCCCTACGAGCAGTACTTC.

The V call is TRBV6-1, the J call TRBJ2-3; TRBD2 aligns across 13 bases. V trimming: 9 bases; J trimming: 4 bases; junction bases outside the gene matches: 7. The CDR3 extends over 15 amino acids. Germline V gene sequence: CDR1 MNHNS, CDR2 SASEGT. For the CDR3, the DNA is TGTGCCAGTAAGGTACTAGCGGGAGGGCCAGATACGCAGTATTTT. It is translated as CASKVLAGGPDTQYF.

The chain is built from TRBV9 and TRBJ2-7, with D tentatively TRBD2 (6 bases). This CDR3 is built from 16 residues. Germline V gives CDR1 SGDLS, CDR2 YYNGEE. With 0 bases removed from V and 3 bases from J, the gap between germline ends came to 16 bases. The CDR3: CASSVEPGVNGYEQYF. The DNA of the CDR3 is TGTGCCAGCAGCGTAGAACCGGGAGTAAACGGCTACGAGCAGTACTTC.

The chain is built from TRBV4-1 and TRBJ2-1; 9 bases match TRBD2. The CDR3 loop spans 15 amino acids. V was pared by 1 base and J by 6 bases, with 4 bases of the junction left unmatched. Germline CDR1 is MGHRA and CDR2 is YSYEKL. The CDR3 here is CASSQVLAGSNEQFF. The CDR3 DNA reads as TGCGCCAGCAGCCAAGTACTAGCGGGTAGCAATGAGCAGTTCTTC.

The table lists this clone with a few counts. The V call is TRBV4-1, the J call TRBJ1-2, with 7 positions matching TRBD1. The germline CDR1 and CDR2 sequences are MGHRA and YSYEKL. The CDR3 is 14 residues long. V was pared by 0 bases and J by 3 bases, with 1 base of the junction left unmatched. The CDR3 protein is CASSQDGTDYGYTF. CDR3 DNA sequence: TGCGCCAGCAGCCAAGATGGGACAGACTATGGCTACACCTTC.

The J gene is TRBJ1-1, the V gene TRBV20-1; D remains unclear. This CDR3 has 11 residues. CDR1 and CDR2 from the germline V gene are DFQATT and SNEGSKA (reference sequence). The CDR3 sequence: CSGLLYTEAFF. CDR3 DNA: TGCAGCGGGTTGTTGTACACTGAAGCTTTCTTT.

The chain couples TRBV5-4 to TRBJ2-3; 10 nucleotides agree with TRBD1. The CDR3 length is 14 residues. CDR1 is SGHNT, CDR2 YYREEE, per germline (reference sequence). With V trimmed by 3 bases and J by 5 bases, 3 bases remained unmatched. The CDR3, as DNA: TGTGCCAGCAGCTCAGGACAGGGGGAAGATACGCAGTATTTT. Translating gives CASSSGQGEDTQYF.

The rearrangement links TRBV6-1 to TRBJ2-1; 8 bases are shared with TRBD1. Germline CDR1 reads MNHNS; CDR2 reads SASEGT. After removal of 6 bases from V and 5 bases from J, the junction contained 9 bases not matched to a gene. There are 15 residues in the CDR3. As DNA, the CDR3 is TGTGCCAGCAGGAACAGGGGACAGGCCGACAATGAGCAGTTCTTC. Translated: CASRNRGQADNEQFF.

This clone was detected only once. The V and J genes are TRBV5-4 and TRBJ2-7, with 7 nucleotides matching TRBD2. The CDR3 sequence is 15 residues long. With V trimmed by 3 bases and J by 5 bases, 11 bases remained unmatched. The germline V gene encodes CDR1 SGHNT and CDR2 YYREEE (reference sequence). CDR3 amino acids: CASSSLRDYRDEQYF. DNA of the CDR3: TGTGCCAGCAGCTCCCTCCGGGACTATCGGGACGAGCAGTACTTC.

The chain links TRBV5-1 to TRBJ1-1; 7 bases line up with TRBD1. The ends lost 4 bases at V and 2 bases at J; junction bases unmatched: 5. CDR1 is SGHRS, CDR2 YFSETQ, per germline. There are 14 residues in the CDR3. CDR3 in DNA: TGCGCCAGCAGCCCTGGGACAGCTAACACTGAAGCTTTCTTT. Encoded protein: CASSPGTANTEAFF. Supplemented by reference TRBV5-1 and TRBJ1-1, the full variable domain reads KAGVTQTPRYLIKTRGQQVTLSCSPISGHRSVSWYQQTPGQGLQFLFEYFSETQRNKGNFPGRFSGRQFSNSRSEMNVSTLELGDSALYLCASSPGTANTEAFFGQGTRLTVV.

The gene calls are TRBV19 and TRBJ2-7, with 8 positions matching TRBD1. The junction had 7 bases not matched to a gene; V was cut back by 6 bases and J by 3 bases. The CDR3 covers 14 residues. Germline CDR1 reads LNHDA; CDR2 reads SQIVND (reference sequence). In DNA form, the CDR3 reads TGTGCCAGTAGCGCGGGACAGGCCATCTACGAGCAGTACTTC. Translated: CASSAGQAIYEQYF. Based on the CDR3 plus reference TRBV19 and TRBJ2-7, the full variable domain is DGGITQSPKYLFRKEGQNVTLSCEQNLNHDAMYWYRQDPGQGLRLIYYSQIVNDFQKGDIAEGYSVSREKKESFPLTVTSAQKNPTAFYLCASSAGQAIYEQYFGPGTRLTVT.

The V and J genes are TRBV15 and TRBJ1-2; TRBD1 matches 9 bases. With 2 bases clipped from V and 6 bases from J, the junction kept 10 bases outside the gene matches. The CDR3 extends over 16 amino acids. Germline CDR1 LNHNV, CDR2 YYDKDF (reference sequence). This CDR3 reads CATSRTTGGKANGYTF. The CDR3 DNA follows: TGTGCCACCAGCAGAACAACAGGGGGCAAAGCTAATGGCTACACCTTC.

The genes are TRBV18 and TRBJ2-1; TRBD2 matches at 13 bases. The germline V gene has CDR1 KGHSH and CDR2 LQKENI. This CDR3 contains 18 residues. V dropped 6 bases and J dropped 1; count of bases not matched to a gene: 9. CDR3 sequence reads: CASSQTSGRSPSYNEQFF. DNA of the CDR3: TGTGCCAGCTCCCAGACTAGCGGGAGGTCCCCATCCTACAATGAGCAGTTCTTC. Drawing the rest from reference TRBV18 and TRBJ2-1, the complete variable domain is NAGVMQNPRHLVRRRGQEARLRCSPMKGHSHVYWYRQLPEEGLKFMVYLQKENIIDESGMPKERFSAEFPKEGPSILRIQQVVRGDSAAYFCASSQTSGRSPSYNEQFFGPGTRLTVL.

This clone was detected only a few times. The V call is TRBV6-1, the J call TRBJ2-7; 8 bases match TRBD2. The ends lost 5 bases at V and 0 bases at J; junction bases unmatched: 6. This CDR3 contains 15 residues. Germline CDR1 MNHNS, CDR2 SASEGT. The CDR3 region is CASSPAREASYEQYF. DNA of the CDR3: TGTGCCAGCAGTCCGGCGCGGGAGGCCTCCTACGAGCAGTACTTC.

The chain carries TRBV1 and TRBJ2-3; whether TRBD2, the table's D call, matches the DNA was not checked. TRBV1 is annotated as a pseudogene. The CDR3 loop spans 21 amino acids. The CDR3 loop reads CTSSQVSWGHLAGASTDTQYF. The DNA of the CDR3 is TGCACCAGCAGCCAAGTATCTTGGGGGCACCTAGCGGGGGCCAGCACAGATACGCAGTATTTT.

This chain joins TRBV9 and TRBJ1-3; D may be TRBD1 (5 bases). The CDR3 length is 14 residues. Germline-derived CDR1 and CDR2 are SGDLS and YYNGEE. Trimming left V 6 bases short and J 2 bases short, with 12 bases between. The CDR3 DNA follows: TGTGCCAGCACCCCACAGACAGCTGGAAACACCATATATTTT. This encodes CASTPQTAGNTIYF. Full variable domain (remainder filled in from reference TRBV9 and TRBJ1-3): DSGVTQTPKHLITATGQRVTLRCSPRSGDLSVYWYQQSLDQGLQFLIQYYNGEERAKGNILERFSAQQFPDLHSELNLSSLELGDSALYFCASTPQTAGNTIYFGEGSWLTVV.

The chain links TRBV30 to TRBJ2-7, with unresolved D. This CDR3 has 15 residues. V lost 3 bases, J lost 4 bases, and 19 bases lay in between. Germline CDR1 is GTSNPN and CDR2 is SVGIG (reference sequence). This chain's CDR3 is CAWSVNPMVVYEQYF. CDR3 sequence (DNA): TGTGCCTGGAGCGTAAATCCCATGGTAGTGTACGAGCAGTACTTC.

The J gene is TRBJ2-2, the V gene TRBV28; the match to TRBD2 covers 15 bases. Germline V lookup: CDR1 MDHEN, CDR2 SYDVKM. There are 21 residues in the CDR3. V shed 2 bases and J 4 bases; nucleotides not matched to a gene: 14. The CDR3 here is CASSLARGLAGGPWGTGELFF. The CDR3 DNA is TGTGCCAGCAGTTTAGCCCGAGGACTAGCGGGAGGGCCATGGGGCACCGGGGAGCTGTTTTTT.

The J gene is TRBJ2-7, the V gene TRBV9; D remains unclear. CDR1 and CDR2 (germline): SGDLS, YYNGEE. The CDR3 runs to 12 residues. V lost 4 bases and J 6 bases, leaving 11 bases between the germline ends. The CDR3 nucleotides are TGTGCCAGCAGCCTAAGTTCTGGCGAGCAGTACTTC. It encodes CASSLSSGEQYF.

This sequence joins TRBV2 and TRBJ2-1, with TRBD1 matching 9 bases. V was pared by 6 bases and J by 5 bases, with 5 bases of the junction left unmatched. The CDR3 has 14 amino acids. Germline CDR1 and CDR2: SNHLY and FYNNEI. The CDR3 nucleotides read TGTGCCAGCAGGCGGGGACAGGGAAACAATGAGCAGTTCTTC. Translating it yields CASRRGQGNNEQFF.

This clone was seen a single time. The chain couples TRBV2 to TRBJ2-1; D is possibly TRBD1 (6 bases). Germline-derived CDR1 and CDR2 are SNHLY and FYNNEI. V lost 2 bases and J lost 0, with 8 bases in between. The CDR3 length is 15 residues. The CDR3 is CASSERRGSYNEQFF. The CDR3 DNA sequence: TGTGCCAGCAGTGAACGCAGGGGCTCCTACAATGAGCAGTTCTTC.

The V call is TRBV7-2, the J call TRBJ1-5, with D maybe TRBD1 (5 bases). CDR1 and CDR2 from the germline V gene are SGHTA and FQGNSA. The CDR3 contains 14 residues. The V and J ends lost 1 base and 7 bases respectively, with 11 bases between them. Here the CDR3 DNA reads TGTGCCAGCAGCTTAGTTTCAGGGCTCCAGCCCCAGCATTTT. Its protein is CASSLVSGLQPQHF.

This rearrangement joins TRBV9 to TRBJ1-1, with 12 bases aligning to TRBD1. V lost 3 bases to trimming and J lost 5 bases; unmatched junction nucleotides: 8. Germline lookup yields CDR1 SGDLS and CDR2 YYNGEE. CDR3 length: 16 amino acids. Here the CDR3 reads CASSAWDRGQRTEAFF. The CDR3 DNA sequence: TGTGCCAGCAGCGCCTGGGACAGGGGGCAGAGAACTGAAGCTTTCTTT.

V usage is TRBV9 and J usage is TRBJ2-1; 8 positions match TRBD2. Germline CDR1 and CDR2: SGDLS and YYNGEE. The CDR3 has 14 amino acids. V was pared by 3 bases and J by 6 bases, with 5 bases of the junction left unmatched. For the CDR3, the DNA is TGTGCCAGCAGCGCCCACAGCGGGAGCAATGAGCAGTTCTTC. Translated, it gives CASSAHSGSNEQFF.

The chain carries TRBV5-6 and TRBJ2-5; D call uncertain. V lost 0 bases and J 2 bases, leaving 11 bases between the germline ends. The germline V gene encodes CDR1 SGHDT and CDR2 YYEEEE. The CDR3 has 15 amino acids. CDR3: CASSLVGQTQETQYF. For the CDR3, the DNA is TGTGCCAGCAGCTTGGTCGGCCAGACACAAGAGACCCAGTACTTC.

The chain employs TRBV5-8 and TRBJ1-5; D may be TRBD1 (6 bases). V was cut by 4 bases and J by 0 bases, with 14 bases left in between. Germline V lookup: CDR1 SGHTS, CDR2 YDEGEE. There are 16 residues in the CDR3. The CDR3, as DNA: TGTGCCAGCAGCCCCCGAGGGGGTGATAGCAATCAGCCCCAGCATTTT. Protein: CASSPRGGDSNQPQHF.